This T cell receptor (beta chain) came from a study of response to subunit inactivated influenza vaccine. Each CDR3 protein is one row after TCRdb ran MiXCR on the RT-PCR reads. This table has more than 700,000 distinct CDR3 sequences, about 20% appearing once. Germline-derived CDR1 and CDR2 are SGHRS and YFSETQ. CDR3 length: 14 residues. The V gene end was trimmed by 4 bases and the J gene end by 14 bases; junction bases not matched to a gene: 12. The receptor was derived from a middle-aged man who received an inactivated influenza vaccine. The genes are TRBV5-1 and TRBJ2-3; TRBD2 agrees at 11 bases. The specimen was PBMCs from blood, collected 4 to 6 days after vaccination. CDR3 coding DNA: TGCGCCAGCAGCCTCTCTAGCGGGAGGCCCCTACTGTATTTT. It specifies CASSLSSGRPLLYF.